Detailed here is one T cell receptor (beta chain). The CDR3 is 16 residues long. Trimming took 4 bases from V and 9 from J, leaving 22 bases between them. Germline loops: CDR1 GTSNPN, CDR2 SVGIG (reference sequence). These data belong to a study of cytomegalovirus exposure and HLA in healthy donors. Researchers ran the PCR with 60 Vbeta and 13 Jbeta primers. Clones were sequenced by immunoSEQ multiplex PCR, and TCRdb holds only the in-frame ones, with some missing. The table records about 40,000 clones, 60% to 70% of them present only once. The sequenced material came from PBMCs. The V call is TRBV30, the J call TRBJ1-6; D is perhaps TRBD1 (5 bases). The sequence derives from a man over 45 in good health and CMV-seropositive. For the CDR3, the DNA is TGTGCCTGGACCCCTGGGCAGGGAACGTCGGGTTCACCCCTCCACTTT. This encodes CAWTPGQGTSGSPLHF.